This note documents a single TCR beta chain sequence. The data are from a study of blood T cells in healthy people across ages. The second PCR ran about 6 to 11 cycles with a sample-barcoded 5' primer and J-beta primers. A template-switch adaptor with 12 random nucleotides tagged each cDNA molecule. TCRdb used MiXCR to reprocess the 5' RACE reads, holding one entry per CDR3 protein. Here the sample spans some 760,000 distinct CDR3 sequences, roughly 25% being singletons. The CDR3 extends over 14 amino acids. The data were also submitted as part of a second study, on T cells of mothers and their children. Turning to that study: Each child contributed approximately 3 million TCR beta CDR3 reads, while each mother contributed over 9.5 million.

The sequence came from a boy aged 5-17 years in good health. Material for sequencing was blood. This sequence joins TRBV12-3 or TRBV12-4 and TRBJ2-1; 7 positions agree with TRBD1. Near its end, the DNA agrees better with TRBJ2-5, so the J call may be wrong. DNA of the CDR3: TGTGCCAGCAGTTGGGGCAGGGGGAAGGAGACCCAGTACTTC. Its protein product is CASSWGRGKETQYF.